One and the same sample provided the 2 T cell receptor beta chains below, sequenced in a study of blood T cell repertoires in COVID-19. The table came from immunoSEQ multiplex PCR; TCRdb's copy has only in-frame clones and leaves some out. This repertoire shows about 270,000 clones, roughly 89% found once; its top ten account for about 2%. The sample was PBMCs or T cells enriched from blood (not recorded which). The receptors shown here come from a woman between 55 and 75 years old who had recovered from COVID-19.

CDR3 in amino acids: CASIRDREINTEAFF. CDR3 nucleotide sequence: TGTGCCAGCATTAGGGACAGGGAGATAAACACTGAAGCTTTCTTT. V is TRBV2 and J is TRBJ1-1; TRBD1 matches 9 bases. This CDR3 contains 15 residues. V lost 7 bases and J lost 2; bases outside the gene matches: 8. The V gene's germline CDR1 is SNHLY and CDR2 FYNNEI.

The CDR3 nucleotides read TGTGCCTCCAGGGGTGAGGGGGATAGGGCTTTCTTT. This sequence encodes CASRGEGDRAFF. The chain couples TRBV2 to TRBJ1-1; D might be TRBD1 (6 bases). V dropped 11 bases and J dropped 11 bases, with 21 bases sitting between them. The germline gives CDR1 SNHLY, CDR2 FYNNEI. This CDR3 contains 12 residues.